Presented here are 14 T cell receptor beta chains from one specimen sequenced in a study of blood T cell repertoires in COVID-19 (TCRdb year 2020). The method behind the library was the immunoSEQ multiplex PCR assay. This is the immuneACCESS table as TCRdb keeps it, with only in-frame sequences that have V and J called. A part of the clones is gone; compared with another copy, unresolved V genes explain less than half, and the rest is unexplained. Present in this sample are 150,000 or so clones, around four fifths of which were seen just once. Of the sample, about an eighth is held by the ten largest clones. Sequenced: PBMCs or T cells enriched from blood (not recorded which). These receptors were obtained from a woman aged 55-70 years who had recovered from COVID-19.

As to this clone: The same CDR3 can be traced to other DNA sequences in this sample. The CDR3: CASSLGRGVGNSPLHF. CDR3 bases: TGCGCCAGCAGCTTGGGCAGGGGGGTGGGAAATTCACCCCTCCACTTT. The rearrangement links TRBV5-1 to TRBJ1-6, with TRBD1 matching 7 bases. J lost 7 bases, V lost 0 bases, and 7 bases had no gene match. The CDR3 sequence is 16 residues long. Looked up from germline, CDR1 is SGHRS and CDR2 is YFSETQ.

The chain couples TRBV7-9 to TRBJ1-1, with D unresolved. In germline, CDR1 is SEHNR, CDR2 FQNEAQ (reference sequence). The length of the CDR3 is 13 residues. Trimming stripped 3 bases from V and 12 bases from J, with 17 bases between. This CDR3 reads CASSLDFMEETFF. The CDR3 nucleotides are TGTGCCAGCAGCTTGGACTTCATGGAGGAGACTTTCTTT.

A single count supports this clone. The CDR3: CASSPGDRVGWGTNEKLFF. In DNA form, the CDR3 reads TGCGCCAGCAGCCCTGGAGACAGGGTAGGGTGGGGAACTAATGAAAAACTGTTTTTT. This sequence joins TRBV5-1 and TRBJ1-4; 7 positions agree with TRBD1. Germline V gene lookup returns CDR1 SGHRS and CDR2 YFSETQ. The length of the CDR3 is 19 residues. The V gene end was trimmed by 4 bases and the J gene end by 1 base; junction bases not matched to a gene: 16.

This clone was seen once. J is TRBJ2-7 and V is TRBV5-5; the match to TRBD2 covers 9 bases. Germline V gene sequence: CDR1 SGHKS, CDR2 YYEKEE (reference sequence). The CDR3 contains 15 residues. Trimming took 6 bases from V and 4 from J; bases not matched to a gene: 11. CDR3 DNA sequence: TGTGCCAGCAACTGGGGGCTAGCGGGACCTTACGAGCAGTACTTC. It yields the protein CASNWGLAGPYEQYF.

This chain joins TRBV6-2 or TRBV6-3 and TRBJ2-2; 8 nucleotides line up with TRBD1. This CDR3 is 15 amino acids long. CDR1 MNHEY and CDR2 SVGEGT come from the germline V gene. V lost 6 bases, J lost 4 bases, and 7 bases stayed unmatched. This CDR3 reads CASSQTGQGTGELFF. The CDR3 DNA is TGTGCCAGCAGCCAGACAGGACAGGGCACCGGGGAGCTGTTTTTT.

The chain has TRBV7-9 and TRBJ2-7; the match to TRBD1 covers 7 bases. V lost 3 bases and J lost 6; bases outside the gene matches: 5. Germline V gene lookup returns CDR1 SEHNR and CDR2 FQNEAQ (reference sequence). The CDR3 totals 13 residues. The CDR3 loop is CASSFSTGPEQYF. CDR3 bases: TGTGCCAGCAGCTTCTCGACAGGGCCCGAGCAGTACTTC.

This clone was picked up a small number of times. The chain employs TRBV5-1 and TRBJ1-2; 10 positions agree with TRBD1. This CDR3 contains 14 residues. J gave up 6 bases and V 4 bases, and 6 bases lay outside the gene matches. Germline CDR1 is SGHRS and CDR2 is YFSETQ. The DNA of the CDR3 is TGCGCCAGCAGCCTATCCGGGACAGGGGATGGCTACACCTTC. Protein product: CASSLSGTGDGYTF.

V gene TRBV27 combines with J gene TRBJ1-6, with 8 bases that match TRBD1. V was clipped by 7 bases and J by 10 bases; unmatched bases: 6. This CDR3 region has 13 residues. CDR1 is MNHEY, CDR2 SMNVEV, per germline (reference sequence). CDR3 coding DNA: TGTGCCAGCAATCAGGGGGCTGGCTCACCCCTCCACTTT. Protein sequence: CASNQGAGSPLHF.

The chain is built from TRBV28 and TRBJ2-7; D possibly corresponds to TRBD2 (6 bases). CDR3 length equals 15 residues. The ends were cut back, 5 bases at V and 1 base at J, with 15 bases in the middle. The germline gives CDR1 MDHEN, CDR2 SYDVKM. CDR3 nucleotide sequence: TGTGCCAGCAGTGGAGGGGCGGGACTTTCCTACGAGCAGTACTTC. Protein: CASSGGAGLSYEQYF.

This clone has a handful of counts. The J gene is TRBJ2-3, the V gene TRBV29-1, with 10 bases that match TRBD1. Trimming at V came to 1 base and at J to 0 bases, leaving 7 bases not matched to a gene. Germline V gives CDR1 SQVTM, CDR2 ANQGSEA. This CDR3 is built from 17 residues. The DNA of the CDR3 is TGCAGCGTTGAAGGGACAGGGGGTATGGTAAGCACAGATACGCAGTATTTT. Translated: CSVEGTGGMVSTDTQYF.

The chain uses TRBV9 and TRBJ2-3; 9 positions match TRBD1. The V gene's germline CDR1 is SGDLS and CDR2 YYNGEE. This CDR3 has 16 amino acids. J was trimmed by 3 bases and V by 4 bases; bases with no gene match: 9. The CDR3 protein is CASSPGGTGRTDTQYF. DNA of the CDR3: TGTGCCAGCAGCCCCGGAGGGACAGGGAGGACAGATACGCAGTATTTT.

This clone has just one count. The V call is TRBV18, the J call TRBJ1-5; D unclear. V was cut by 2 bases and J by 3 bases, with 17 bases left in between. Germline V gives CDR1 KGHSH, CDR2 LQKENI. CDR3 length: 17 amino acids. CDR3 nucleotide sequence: TGTGCCAGCTCACCAAATGATCCAGGTTGGGCCAATCAGCCCCAGCATTTT. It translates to CASSPNDPGWANQPQHF.

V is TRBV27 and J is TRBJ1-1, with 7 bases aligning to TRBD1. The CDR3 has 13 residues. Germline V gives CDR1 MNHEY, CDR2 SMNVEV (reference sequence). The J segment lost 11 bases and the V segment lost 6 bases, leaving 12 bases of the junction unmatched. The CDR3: CASRPMDRSDAFF. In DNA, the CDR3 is TGTGCCAGCAGACCCATGGACAGGAGTGACGCTTTCTTT.

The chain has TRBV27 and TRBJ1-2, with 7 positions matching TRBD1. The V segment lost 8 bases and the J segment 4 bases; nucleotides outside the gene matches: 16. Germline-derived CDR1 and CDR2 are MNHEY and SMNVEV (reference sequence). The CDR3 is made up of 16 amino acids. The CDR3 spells CASGGGWGQTIYGYTF. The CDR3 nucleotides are TGTGCCAGCGGAGGGGGGTGGGGACAGACCATCTATGGCTACACCTTC.